This T cell receptor beta chain originates from a study of shared clonotypes between healthy human individuals. Study-wide results and limits: Among a few donors, approximately 5% of naive CD4 clonotypes were found in common.

This clone was counted a single time. Its antigen is currently unknown. Participating donors were healthy, HIV-negative adults free of recent acute infections or vaccinations. Methods used by the authors: Junction-only sequences without quality scores came from ImmunoSEQ, so filtering differed. Generated by immunoSEQ multiplex PCR, the TCRdb table keeps only in-frame clones and is missing some. The V and J calls and clone size were taken over from that table, and D and trimming were inferred from the DNA. The repertoire consists of some 2,000,000 clones, with roughly 94% occurring once and the leading ten covering roughly 0.13%. This CDR3 spans 13 amino acids. CDR1 and CDR2 from the germline V gene are ENHRY and SYGVKD. V was pared by 3 bases and J by 7 bases, with 12 bases between.

This sequence was found in a man between 18 and 35 years old in good health. The V and J genes are TRBV10-3 and TRBJ1-2; D might be TRBD1 (5 bases). The sequenced material came from naive CD4+ T cells sorted from blood. Subset here: CD45RA+ positively selected. CDR3 residues: CAISDSGRSGYTF. CDR3 in DNA: TGTGCCATCAGTGATTCAGGGCGGAGTGGCTACACCTTC.